The present TCR beta chain was sequenced within a study of T cell changes during pregnancy in multiple sclerosis. Germline V gene lookup returns CDR1 SGHTA and CDR2 FQGNSA. V was cut by 6 bases and J by 3 bases, with 9 bases left in between. The CDR3 is 12 amino acids. This clone was found once. Produced via immunoSEQ multiplex PCR; TCRdb's table is partial and in-frame only. The sample lists roughly 30,000 clones; roughly nine tenths were seen once. The chain carries TRBV7-2 and TRBJ2-7; no clear D. The sequence came from a female donor with multiple sclerosis, enrolled in a pregnancy study. The sample was CD8+ T cells from peripheral blood mononuclear cells, taken in the first trimester of pregnancy. In DNA, the CDR3 is TGTGCCAGCAGATCCCTAGGCTACGAGCAGTACTTC. This gives the protein CASRSLGYEQYF.